The 3 T cell receptor beta chains given below trace back to one sample, sequenced in a study of shared T cell receptors in the human thymus. Here immunoSEQ multiplex PCR was the method, and the copy in TCRdb shows in-frame clones only, minus some. The sample lists around 67,000 clones; 90% to 95% were seen once. Sequenced sample: thymocytes. These receptors were collected from a human donor.

The rearrangement uses TRBV23-1 and TRBJ1-2; tentative D call: TRBD1 (6 bases). TRBV23-1 qualifies as an ORF whose function is uncertain. V was pared by 8 bases and J by 2 bases, with 9 bases between. The CDR3 length is 12 residues. CDR3 coding DNA: TGCGCCAGCGCCGGGACAAACTATGGCTACACCTTC. Translated: CASAGTNYGYTF.

The rearrangement uses TRBV5-1 and TRBJ2-7; 9 bases fit TRBD1. The CDR3 sequence is 17 residues long. Germline trimming cut 4 bases from V and 2 bases from J; bases unmatched to any gene: 13. The germline CDR1 and CDR2 sequences are SGHRS and YFSETQ. The CDR3 region is CASSKKLGQGETYEQYF. DNA of the CDR3: TGCGCCAGCAGCAAAAAATTGGGACAGGGAGAAACCTACGAGCAGTACTTC.

The chain uses TRBV6-1 and TRBJ1-1, with D perhaps matching TRBD1 (6 bases). This CDR3 has 12 residues. V dropped 10 bases and J dropped 11 bases, with 20 bases sitting between them. The germline gives CDR1 MNHNS, CDR2 SASEGT. CDR3 sequence reads: CATKTGFSWAFF. The CDR3 region has the DNA TGTGCCACCAAGACAGGTTTTTCATGGGCTTTCTTT.